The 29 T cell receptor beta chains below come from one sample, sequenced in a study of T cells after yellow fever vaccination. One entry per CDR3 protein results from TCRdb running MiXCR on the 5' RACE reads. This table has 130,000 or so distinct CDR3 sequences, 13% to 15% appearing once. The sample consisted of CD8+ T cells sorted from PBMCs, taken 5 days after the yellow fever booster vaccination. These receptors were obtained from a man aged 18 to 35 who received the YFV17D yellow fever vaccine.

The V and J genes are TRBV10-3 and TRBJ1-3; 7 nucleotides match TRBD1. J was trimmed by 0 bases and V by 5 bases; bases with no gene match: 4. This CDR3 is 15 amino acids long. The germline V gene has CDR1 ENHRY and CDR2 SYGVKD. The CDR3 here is CAISKDRNSGNTIYF. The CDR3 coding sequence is TGTGCCATCAGTAAGGACAGGAACTCTGGAAACACCATATATTTT.

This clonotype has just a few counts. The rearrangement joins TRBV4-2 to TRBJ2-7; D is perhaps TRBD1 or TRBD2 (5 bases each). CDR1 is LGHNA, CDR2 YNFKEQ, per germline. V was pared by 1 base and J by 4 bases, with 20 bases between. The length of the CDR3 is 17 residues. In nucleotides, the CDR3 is TGTGCCAGCAGCCAAGGGACGGGGCCCCGAACCCTTTACGAGCAGTACTTC. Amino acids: CASSQGTGPRTLYEQYF.

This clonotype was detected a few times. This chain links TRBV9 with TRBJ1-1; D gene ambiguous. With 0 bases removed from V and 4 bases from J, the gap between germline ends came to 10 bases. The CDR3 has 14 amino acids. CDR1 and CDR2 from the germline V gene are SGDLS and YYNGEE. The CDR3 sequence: CASSVVRVGTEAFF. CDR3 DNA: TGTGCCAGCAGCGTAGTAAGGGTCGGCACTGAAGCTTTCTTT.

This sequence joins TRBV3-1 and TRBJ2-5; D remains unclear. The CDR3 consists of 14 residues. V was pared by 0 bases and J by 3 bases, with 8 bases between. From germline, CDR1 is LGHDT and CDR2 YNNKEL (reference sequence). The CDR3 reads CASSQDVPEETQYF. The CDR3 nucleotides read TGTGCCAGCAGCCAAGATGTCCCAGAAGAGACCCAGTACTTC.

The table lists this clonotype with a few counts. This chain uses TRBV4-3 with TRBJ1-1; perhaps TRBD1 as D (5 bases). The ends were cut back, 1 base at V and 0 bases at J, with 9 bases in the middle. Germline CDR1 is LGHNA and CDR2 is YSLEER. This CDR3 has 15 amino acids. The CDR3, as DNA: TGCGCCAGCAGCCAAGGCACAGGCGTGAACACTGAAGCTTTCTTT. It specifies CASSQGTGVNTEAFF.

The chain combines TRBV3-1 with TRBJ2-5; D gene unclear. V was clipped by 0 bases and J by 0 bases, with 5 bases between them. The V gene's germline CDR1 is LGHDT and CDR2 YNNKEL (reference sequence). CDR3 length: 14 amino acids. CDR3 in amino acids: CASSQDRDQETQYF. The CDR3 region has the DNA TGTGCCAGCAGCCAAGATAGAGACCAAGAGACCCAGTACTTC.

As DNA, the CDR3 is TGTGCCAGCAGCTTAGCCCTTAACGCCCCAATGGAGACCCAGTACTTC. Encoded protein: CASSLALNAPMETQYF. V usage is TRBV7-2 and J usage is TRBJ2-5; D not resolved. V was trimmed by 0 bases and J by 5 bases, leaving 16 bases between them. The germline V gene has CDR1 SGHTA and CDR2 FQGNSA. The CDR3 has 16 amino acids.

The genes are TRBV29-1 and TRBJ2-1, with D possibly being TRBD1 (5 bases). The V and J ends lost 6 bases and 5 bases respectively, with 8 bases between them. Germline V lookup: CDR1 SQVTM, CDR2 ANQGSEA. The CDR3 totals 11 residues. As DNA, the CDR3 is TGCAGCGTCGGACAACACAATGAGCAGTTCTTC. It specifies CSVGQHNEQFF.

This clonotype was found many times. CDR3 protein: CASSPVPPNEQFF. The CDR3 nucleotides read TGTGCCAGCAGCCCGGTCCCGCCCAATGAGCAGTTCTTC. This rearrangement joins TRBV7-2 to TRBJ2-1; no clear D gene. Trimming cost V 5 bases and J 6 bases, with 11 bases left between them. Germline V gene lookup returns CDR1 SGHTA and CDR2 FQGNSA. The length of the CDR3 is 13 residues.

CDR3 DNA: TGCAGCGTTGTGGGACAGTCCAACTATGGCTACACCTTC. This translates into CSVVGQSNYGYTF. This rearrangement joins TRBV29-1 to TRBJ1-2; 7 bases line up with TRBD1. The CDR3 is made up of 13 amino acids. Unmatched junction bases numbered 4, after V lost 4 bases and J lost 2 bases. Germline loops: CDR1 SQVTM, CDR2 ANQGSEA.

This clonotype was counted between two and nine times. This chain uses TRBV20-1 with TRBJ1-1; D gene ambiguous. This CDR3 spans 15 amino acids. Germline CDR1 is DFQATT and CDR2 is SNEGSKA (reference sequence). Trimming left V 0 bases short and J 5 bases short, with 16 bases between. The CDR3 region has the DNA TGCAGTGCTAGAGAACGACCGGGAGGGAGAACTGAAGCTTTCTTT. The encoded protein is CSARERPGGRTEAFF.

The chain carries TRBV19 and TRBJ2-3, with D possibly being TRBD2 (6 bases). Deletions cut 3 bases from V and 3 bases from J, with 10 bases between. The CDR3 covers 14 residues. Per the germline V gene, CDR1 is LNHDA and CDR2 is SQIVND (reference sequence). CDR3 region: CASSILEGTDTQYF. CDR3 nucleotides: TGTGCCAGTAGTATTCTGGAGGGTACAGATACGCAGTATTTT.

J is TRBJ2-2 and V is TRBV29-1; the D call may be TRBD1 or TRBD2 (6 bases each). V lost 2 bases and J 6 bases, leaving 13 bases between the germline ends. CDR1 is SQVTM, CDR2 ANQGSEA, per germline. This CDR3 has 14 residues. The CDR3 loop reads CSVEPVEGAGELFF. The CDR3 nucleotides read TGCAGCGTTGAACCTGTGGAGGGGGCCGGGGAGCTGTTTTTT.

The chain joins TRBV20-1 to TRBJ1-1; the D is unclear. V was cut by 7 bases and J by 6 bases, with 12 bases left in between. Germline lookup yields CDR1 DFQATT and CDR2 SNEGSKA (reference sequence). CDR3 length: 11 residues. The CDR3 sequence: CSVPTNAEAFF. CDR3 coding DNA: TGCAGTGTCCCTACTAACGCTGAAGCTTTCTTT.

Here the CDR3 DNA reads TGTGCCAGCAGCTTAAGCGGGATCTCCTACAATGAGCAGTTCTTC. Translating it yields CASSLSGISYNEQFF. This sequence joins TRBV7-2 and TRBJ2-1; 7 bases line up with TRBD2. CDR3 size: 15 residues. Germline assignment: CDR1 SGHTA and CDR2 FQGNSA. The ends lost 2 bases at V and 0 bases at J; junction bases unmatched: 1. Full variable domain (rest looked up from reference TRBV7-2 and TRBJ2-1): GAGVSQSPSNKVTEKGKDVELRCDPISGHTALYWYRQSLGQGLEFLIYFQGNSAPDKSGLPSDRFSAERTGGSVSTLTIQRTQQEDSAVYLCASSLSGISYNEQFFGPGTRLTVL.

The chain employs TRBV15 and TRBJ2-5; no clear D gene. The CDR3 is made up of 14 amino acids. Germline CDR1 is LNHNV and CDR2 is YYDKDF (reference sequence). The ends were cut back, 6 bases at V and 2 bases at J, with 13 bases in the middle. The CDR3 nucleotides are TGTGCCACCAGTAAATGGGGTGATCAAGAGACCCAGTACTTC. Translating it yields CATSKWGDQETQYF.

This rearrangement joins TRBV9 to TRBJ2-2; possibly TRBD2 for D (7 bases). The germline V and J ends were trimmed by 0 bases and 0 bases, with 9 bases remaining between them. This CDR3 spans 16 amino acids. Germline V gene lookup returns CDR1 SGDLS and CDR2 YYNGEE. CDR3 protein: CASSVEGGANTGELFF. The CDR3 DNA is TGTGCCAGCAGCGTAGAGGGGGGGGCGAACACCGGGGAGCTGTTTTTT.

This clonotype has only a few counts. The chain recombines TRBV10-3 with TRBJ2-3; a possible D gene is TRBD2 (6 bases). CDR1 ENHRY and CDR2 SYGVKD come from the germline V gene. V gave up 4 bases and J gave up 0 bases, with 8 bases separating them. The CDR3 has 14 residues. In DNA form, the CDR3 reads TGTGCCATCAGTGCTAGCGATAGCACAGATACGCAGTATTTT. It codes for CAISASDSTDTQYF.

The CDR3 loop is CASSWRGQGEGETQYF. The CDR3 DNA is TGCGCCAGCAGCTGGAGGGGGCAGGGGGAAGGCGAGACCCAGTACTTC. The chain links TRBV5-1 to TRBJ2-5; tentatively, D is TRBD1 (7 bases). CDR1 and CDR2 (germline): SGHRS, YFSETQ. The germline V and J ends were trimmed by 3 bases and 5 bases, with 20 bases remaining between them. The CDR3 spans 16 residues.

CDR3 loop: CASSSPDRGLYNSPLHF. Here the CDR3 DNA reads TGTGCCAGCAGCTCCCCGGACAGGGGCCTTTATAATTCACCCCTCCACTTT. This rearrangement joins TRBV7-9 to TRBJ1-6; TRBD1 matches at 9 bases. CDR1 is SEHNR, CDR2 FQNEAQ, per germline (reference sequence). J was trimmed by 4 bases and V by 4 bases; bases with no gene match: 8. The CDR3 runs to 17 residues.

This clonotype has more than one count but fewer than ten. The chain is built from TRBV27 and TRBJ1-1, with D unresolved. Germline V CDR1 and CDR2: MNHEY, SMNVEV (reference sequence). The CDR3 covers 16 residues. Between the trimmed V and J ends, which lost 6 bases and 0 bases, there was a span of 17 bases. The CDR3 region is CASRPAEGYMNTEAFF. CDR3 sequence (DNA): TGTGCCAGCAGACCCGCGGAGGGCTACATGAACACTGAAGCTTTCTTT.

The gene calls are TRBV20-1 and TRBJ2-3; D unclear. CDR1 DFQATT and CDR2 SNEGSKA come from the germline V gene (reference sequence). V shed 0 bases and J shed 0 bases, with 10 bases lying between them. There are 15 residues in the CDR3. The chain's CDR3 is CSARDQAPSTDTQYF. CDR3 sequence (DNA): TGCAGTGCTAGAGATCAGGCGCCAAGCACAGATACGCAGTATTTT.

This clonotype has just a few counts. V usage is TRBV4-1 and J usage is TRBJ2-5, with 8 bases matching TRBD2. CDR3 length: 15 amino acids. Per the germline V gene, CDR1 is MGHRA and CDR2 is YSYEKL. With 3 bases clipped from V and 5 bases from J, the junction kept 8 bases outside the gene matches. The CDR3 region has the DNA TGCGCCAGCAGCCACGGCGAGCGGGGGCGGGAGACCCAGTACTTC. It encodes CASSHGERGRETQYF.

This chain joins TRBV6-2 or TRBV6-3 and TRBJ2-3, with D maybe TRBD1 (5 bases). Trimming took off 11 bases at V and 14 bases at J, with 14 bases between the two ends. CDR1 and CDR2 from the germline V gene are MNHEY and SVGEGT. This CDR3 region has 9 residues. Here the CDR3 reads CAVGSGPYF. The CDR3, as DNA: TGTGCCGTCGGATCAGGGCCGTATTTT.

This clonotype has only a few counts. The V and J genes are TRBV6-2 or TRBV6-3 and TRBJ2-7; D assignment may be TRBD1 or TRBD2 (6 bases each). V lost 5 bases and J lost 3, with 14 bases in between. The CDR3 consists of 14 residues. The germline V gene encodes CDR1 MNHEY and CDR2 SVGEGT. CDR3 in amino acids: CASSRGDTYYEQYF. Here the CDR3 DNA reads TGTGCCAGCAGTAGGGGGGACACCTACTACGAGCAGTACTTC.

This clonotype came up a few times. CDR3 loop: CASSRLGVGVSTEAFF. The CDR3 DNA is TGTGCCAGCAGTCGACTCGGGGTGGGGGTGAGCACTGAAGCTTTCTTT. V is TRBV6-2 or TRBV6-3 and J is TRBJ1-1, with a weak D call TRBD1 (5 bases). V lost 5 bases, J lost 4 bases, and 20 bases lay in between. Germline V gives CDR1 MNHEY, CDR2 SVGEGT. CDR3 length: 16 amino acids.

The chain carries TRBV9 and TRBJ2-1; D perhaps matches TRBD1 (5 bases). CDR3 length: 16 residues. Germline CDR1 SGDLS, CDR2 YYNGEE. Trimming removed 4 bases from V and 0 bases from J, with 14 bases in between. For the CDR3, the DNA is TGTGCCAGCAGCCTGTTTCAGGGAAGCTCCTACAATGAGCAGTTCTTC. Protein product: CASSLFQGSSYNEQFF.

The CDR3 DNA reads TGTGCCAGCAGTCCAGTGGGCCGAGGGATCGGGGAGCTGTTTTTT. Protein product: CASSPVGRGIGELFF. This chain joins TRBV12-3 or TRBV12-4 and TRBJ2-2, with D possibly being TRBD2 (5 bases). Trimming left V 5 bases short and J 7 bases short, with 17 bases between. The CDR3 spans 15 residues.

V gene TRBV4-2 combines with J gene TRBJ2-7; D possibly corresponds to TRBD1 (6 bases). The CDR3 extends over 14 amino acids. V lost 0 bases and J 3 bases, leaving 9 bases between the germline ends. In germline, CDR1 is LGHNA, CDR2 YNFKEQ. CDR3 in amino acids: CASSQEKGGYEQYF. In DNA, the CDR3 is TGTGCCAGCAGCCAAGAGAAAGGGGGCTACGAGCAGTACTTC.